What follows describes a single T cell receptor (beta chain). Its target is unknown. Collection occurred without any documented infections or immune events in donors. J gave up 11 bases and V 3 bases, and 13 bases lay outside the gene matches. This CDR3 spans 15 amino acids. Germline V gives CDR1 SGHNT, CDR2 YYREEE (reference sequence). The source of the sample is a study of identifying expanded T cells in peripheral blood. Findings and limits, study-wide: Clone count variance between roughly 2-week samples rose with total template count. Technical replicates showed roughly 1.2 changed clones; roughly two weeks around 15; four weeks 19.

Sequencing used immunoSEQ multiplex PCR; TCRdb keeps in-frame clones, though not all of them. The table shows around 120,000 clones, with about four fifths occurring only once. The TCR comes from a person between 18 and 70 years old in good health. The V call is TRBV5-4, the J call TRBJ1-1; TRBD1 agrees at 10 bases. Sequenced material: blood. The DNA for the CDR3 is TGTGCCAGCAGCTCCACCGGGACAGGGGTAGGGATTGCTTTCTTT. The encoded protein is CASSSTGTGVGIAFF.